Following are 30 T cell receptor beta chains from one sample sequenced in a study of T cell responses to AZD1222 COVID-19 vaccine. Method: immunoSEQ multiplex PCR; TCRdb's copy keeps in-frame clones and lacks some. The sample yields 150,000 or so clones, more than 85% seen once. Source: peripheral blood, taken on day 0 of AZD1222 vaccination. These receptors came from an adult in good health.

The CDR3: CASRETGADYGYTF. CDR3 nucleotides: TGTGCCAGCAGGGAAACAGGGGCCGACTATGGCTACACCTTC. The rearrangement joins TRBV27 to TRBJ1-2, with TRBD1 matching over 7 bases. Germline CDR1 and CDR2: MNHEY and SMNVEV (reference sequence). The length of the CDR3 is 14 residues. V shed 6 bases, J shed 3 bases, and the junction held 7 bases outside the gene matches.

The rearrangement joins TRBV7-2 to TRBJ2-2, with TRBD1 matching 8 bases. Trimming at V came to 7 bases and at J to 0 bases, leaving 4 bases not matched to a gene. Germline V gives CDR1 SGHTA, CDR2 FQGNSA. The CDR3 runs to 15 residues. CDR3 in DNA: TGTGCCAGCAAGAAACAGGGGGCGAACACCGGGGAGCTGTTTTTT. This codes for CASKKQGANTGELFF.

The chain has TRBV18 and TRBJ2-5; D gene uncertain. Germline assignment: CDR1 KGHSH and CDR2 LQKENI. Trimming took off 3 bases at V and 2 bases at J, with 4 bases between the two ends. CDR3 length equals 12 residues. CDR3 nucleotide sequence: TGTGCCAGCTCACCCGAGCAAGAGACCCAGTACTTC. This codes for CASSPEQETQYF.

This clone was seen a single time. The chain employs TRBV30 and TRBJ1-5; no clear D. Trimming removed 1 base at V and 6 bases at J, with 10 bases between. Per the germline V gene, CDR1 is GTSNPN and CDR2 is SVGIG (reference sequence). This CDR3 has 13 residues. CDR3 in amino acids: CAWSDGRSQPQHF. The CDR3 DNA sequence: TGTGCCTGGAGTGACGGACGCAGTCAGCCCCAGCATTTT.

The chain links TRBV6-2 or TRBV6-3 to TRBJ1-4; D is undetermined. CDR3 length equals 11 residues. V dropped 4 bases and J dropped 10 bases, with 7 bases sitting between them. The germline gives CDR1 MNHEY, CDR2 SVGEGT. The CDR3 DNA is TGTGCCAGCAGTTCCAGAGCAAAACTGTTTTTT. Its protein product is CASSSRAKLFF.

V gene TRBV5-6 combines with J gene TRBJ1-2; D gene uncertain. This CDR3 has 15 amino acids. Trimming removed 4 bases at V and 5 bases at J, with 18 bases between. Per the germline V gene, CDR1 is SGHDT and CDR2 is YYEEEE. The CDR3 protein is CASSHLDGERYGYTF. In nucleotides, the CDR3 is TGTGCCAGCAGCCACCTGGACGGGGAGCGGTATGGCTACACCTTC.

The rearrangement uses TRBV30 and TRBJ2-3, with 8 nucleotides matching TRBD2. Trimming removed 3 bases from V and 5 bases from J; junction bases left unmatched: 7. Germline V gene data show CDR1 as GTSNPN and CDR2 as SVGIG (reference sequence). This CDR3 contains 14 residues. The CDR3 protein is CAWSGLARGDTQYF. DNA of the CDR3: TGTGCCTGGAGCGGACTAGCCCGTGGAGATACGCAGTATTTT.

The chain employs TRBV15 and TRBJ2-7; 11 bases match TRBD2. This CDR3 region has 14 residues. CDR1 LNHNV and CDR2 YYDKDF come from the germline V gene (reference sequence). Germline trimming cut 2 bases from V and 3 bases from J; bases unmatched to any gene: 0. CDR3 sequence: CATSRLAGGYEQYF. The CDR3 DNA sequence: TGTGCCACCAGCAGACTAGCGGGAGGCTACGAGCAGTACTTC.

The CDR3 DNA reads TGTGCCAGCAGTTACTCCTCGGGACGGGGTATCGACGAGCAGTACTTC. Its protein is CASSYSSGRGIDEQYF. The chain carries TRBV6-5 and TRBJ2-7, with D perhaps given as TRBD1 or TRBD2 (5 bases each). Germline CDR1 MNHEY, CDR2 SVGAGI. Trimming removed 0 bases at V and 5 bases at J, with 17 bases between. This CDR3 has 16 residues.

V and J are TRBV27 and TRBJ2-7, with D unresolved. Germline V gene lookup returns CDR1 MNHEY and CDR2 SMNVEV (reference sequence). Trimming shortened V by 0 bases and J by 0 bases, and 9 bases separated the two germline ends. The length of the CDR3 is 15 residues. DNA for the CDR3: TGTGCCAGCAGTTTATCGGGCTACCCCTCCTACGAGCAGTACTTC. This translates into CASSLSGYPSYEQYF.

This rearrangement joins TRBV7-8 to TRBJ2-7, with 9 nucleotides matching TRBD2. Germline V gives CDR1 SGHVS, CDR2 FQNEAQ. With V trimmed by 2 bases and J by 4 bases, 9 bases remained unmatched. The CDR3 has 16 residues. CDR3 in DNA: TGTGCCAGCAGCTTACGACTAGCGGAACCCCAATACGAGCAGTACTTC. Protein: CASSLRLAEPQYEQYF.

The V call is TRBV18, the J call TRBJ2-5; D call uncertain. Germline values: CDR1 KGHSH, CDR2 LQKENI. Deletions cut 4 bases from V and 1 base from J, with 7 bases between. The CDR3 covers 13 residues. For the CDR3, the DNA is TGTGCCAGCTCACGATCAATCCAAGAGACCCAGTACTTC. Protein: CASSRSIQETQYF.

In nucleotides, the CDR3 is TGTGCCAGCAGCCCCGGGACCGTCTCCTACGAGCAGTACTTC. Its protein is CASSPGTVSYEQYF. The chain employs TRBV5-4 and TRBJ2-7; D possibly matches TRBD1 or TRBD2 (5 bases each). Per the germline V gene, CDR1 is SGHNT and CDR2 is YYREEE (reference sequence). This CDR3 contains 14 residues. V was pared by 4 bases and J by 0 bases, with 11 bases between.

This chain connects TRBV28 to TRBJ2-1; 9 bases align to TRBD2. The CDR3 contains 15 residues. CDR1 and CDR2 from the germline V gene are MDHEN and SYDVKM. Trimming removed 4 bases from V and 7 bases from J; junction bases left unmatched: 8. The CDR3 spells CASSSLAGAWNEQFF. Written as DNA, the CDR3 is TGTGCCAGCAGTTCATTAGCGGGGGCCTGGAATGAGCAGTTCTTC. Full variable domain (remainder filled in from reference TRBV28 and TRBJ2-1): DVKVTQSSRYLVKRTGEKVFLECVQDMDHENMFWYRQDPGLGLRLIYFSYDVKMKEKGDIPEGYSVSREKKERFSLILESASTNQTSMYLCASSSLAGAWNEQFFGPGTRLTVL.

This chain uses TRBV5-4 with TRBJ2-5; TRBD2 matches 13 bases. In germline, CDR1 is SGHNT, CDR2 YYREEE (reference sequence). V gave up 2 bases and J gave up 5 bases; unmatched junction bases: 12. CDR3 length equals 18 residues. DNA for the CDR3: TGTGCCAGCAGCTTCGGGCTCACTAGCGGGGGGGCCGGTGAGACCCAGTACTTC. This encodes CASSFGLTSGGAGETQYF.

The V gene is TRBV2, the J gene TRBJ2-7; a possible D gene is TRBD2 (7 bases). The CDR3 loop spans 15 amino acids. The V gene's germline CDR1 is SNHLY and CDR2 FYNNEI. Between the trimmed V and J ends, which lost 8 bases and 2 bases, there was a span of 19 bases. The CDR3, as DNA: TGTGCCAGCGAAGAATGGGGGGGCGCAGCCTACGAGCAGTACTTC. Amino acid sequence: CASEEWGGAAYEQYF.

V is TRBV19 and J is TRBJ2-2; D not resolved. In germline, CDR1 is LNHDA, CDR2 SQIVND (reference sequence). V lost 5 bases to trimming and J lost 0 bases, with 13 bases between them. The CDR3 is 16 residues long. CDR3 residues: CASSQRLVSNTGELFF. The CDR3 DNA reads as TGTGCCAGTAGTCAACGATTAGTATCGAACACCGGGGAGCTGTTTTTT.

DNA of the CDR3: TGTGCCAGCAGTGCCCCCCGGGTGAACACTGAAGCTTTCTTT. Encoded protein: CASSAPRVNTEAFF. V is TRBV28 and J is TRBJ1-1, with no clear D. This CDR3 contains 14 residues. Germline CDR1 is MDHEN and CDR2 is SYDVKM. V was clipped by 5 bases and J by 0 bases, with 10 bases between them.

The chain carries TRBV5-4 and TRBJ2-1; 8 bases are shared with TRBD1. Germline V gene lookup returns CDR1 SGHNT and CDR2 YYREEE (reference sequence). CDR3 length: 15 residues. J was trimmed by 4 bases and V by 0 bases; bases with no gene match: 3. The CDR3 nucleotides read TGTGCCAGCAGCTTGGACAGGGGGAGTTACAATGAGCAGTTCTTC. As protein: CASSLDRGSYNEQFF.

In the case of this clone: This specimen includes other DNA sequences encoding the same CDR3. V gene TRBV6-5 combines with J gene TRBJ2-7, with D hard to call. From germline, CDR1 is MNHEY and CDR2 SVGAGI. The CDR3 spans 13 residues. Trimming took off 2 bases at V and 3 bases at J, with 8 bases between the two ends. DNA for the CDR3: TGTGCCAGCAGTTACAGGTCCAGCTACGAGCAGTACTTC. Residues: CASSYRSSYEQYF.

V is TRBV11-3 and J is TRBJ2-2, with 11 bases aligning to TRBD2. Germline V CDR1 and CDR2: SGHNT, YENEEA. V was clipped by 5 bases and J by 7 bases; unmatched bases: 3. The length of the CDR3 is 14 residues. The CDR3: CASSRLAGSGELFF. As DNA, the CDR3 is TGTGCCAGCAGCCGACTAGCGGGGAGCGGGGAGCTGTTTTTT.

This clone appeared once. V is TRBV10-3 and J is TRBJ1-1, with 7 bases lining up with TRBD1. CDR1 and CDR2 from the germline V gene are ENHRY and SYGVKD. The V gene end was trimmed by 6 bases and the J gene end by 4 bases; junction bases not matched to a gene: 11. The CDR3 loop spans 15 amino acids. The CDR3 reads CAISRRQGLGTEAFF. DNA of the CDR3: TGTGCCATCAGCAGACGACAGGGTTTAGGCACTGAAGCTTTCTTT.

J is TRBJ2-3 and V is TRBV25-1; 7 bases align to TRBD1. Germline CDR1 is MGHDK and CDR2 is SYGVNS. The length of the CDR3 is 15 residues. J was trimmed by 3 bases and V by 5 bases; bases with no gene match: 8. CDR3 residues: CASSRAGGNTDTQYF. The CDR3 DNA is TGTGCCAGCAGTCGTGCAGGGGGTAATACAGATACGCAGTATTTT. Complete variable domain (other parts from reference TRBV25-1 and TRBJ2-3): EADIYQTPRYLVIGTGKKITLECSQTMGHDKMYWYQQDPGMELHLIHYSYGVNSTEKGDLSSESTVSRIRTEHFPLTLESARPSHTSQYLCASSRAGGNTDTQYFGPGTRLTVL.

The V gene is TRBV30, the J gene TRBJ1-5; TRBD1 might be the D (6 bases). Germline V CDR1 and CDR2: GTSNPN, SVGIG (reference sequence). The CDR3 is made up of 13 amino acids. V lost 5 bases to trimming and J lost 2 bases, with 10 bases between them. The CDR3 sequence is CAWGKGGNQPQHF. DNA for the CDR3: TGTGCCTGGGGGAAGGGGGGCAATCAGCCCCAGCATTTT.

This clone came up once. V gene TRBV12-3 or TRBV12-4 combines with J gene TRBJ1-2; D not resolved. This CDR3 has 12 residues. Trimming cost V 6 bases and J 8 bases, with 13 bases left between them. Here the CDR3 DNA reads TGTGCCAGCAGGGAGGTAGAGGGCGGCTACACCTTC. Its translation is CASREVEGGYTF.

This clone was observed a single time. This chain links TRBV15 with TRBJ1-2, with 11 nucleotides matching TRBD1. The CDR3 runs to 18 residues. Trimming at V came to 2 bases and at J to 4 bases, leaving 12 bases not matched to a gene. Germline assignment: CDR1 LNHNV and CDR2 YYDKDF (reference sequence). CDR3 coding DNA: TGTGCCACCAGCAGATATGGACAGGGGGCGCTCTCCACCTATGGCTACACCTTC. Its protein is CATSRYGQGALSTYGYTF.

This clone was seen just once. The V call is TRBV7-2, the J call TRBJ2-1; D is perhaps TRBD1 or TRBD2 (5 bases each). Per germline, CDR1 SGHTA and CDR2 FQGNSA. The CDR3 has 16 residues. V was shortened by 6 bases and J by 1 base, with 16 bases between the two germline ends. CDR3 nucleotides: TGTGCCAGCAGTTCTATGATGGGGGTTTCCTACAATGAGCAGTTCTTC. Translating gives CASSSMMGVSYNEQFF.

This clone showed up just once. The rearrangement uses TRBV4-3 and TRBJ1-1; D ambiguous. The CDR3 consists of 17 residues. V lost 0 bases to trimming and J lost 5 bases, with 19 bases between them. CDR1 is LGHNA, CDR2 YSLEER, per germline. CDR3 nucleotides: TGCGCCAGCAGCCAAGATCTTGCGAGGGAATATGGGACTGAAGCTTTCTTT. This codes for CASSQDLAREYGTEAFF.

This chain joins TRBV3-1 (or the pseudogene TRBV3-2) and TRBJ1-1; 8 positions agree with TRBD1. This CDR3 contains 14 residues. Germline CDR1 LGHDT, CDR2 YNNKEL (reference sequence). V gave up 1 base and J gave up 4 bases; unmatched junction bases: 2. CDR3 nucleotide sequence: TGTGCCAGCAGCCAAGTCACAGGGGGCACTGAAGCTTTCTTT. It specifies CASSQVTGGTEAFF.

The CDR3 bases are TGTGCCAGCACGATTGTTTTTAGCGATGAGCAGTTCTTC. It encodes CASTIVFSDEQFF. The chain uses TRBV28 and TRBJ2-1, with D possibly matching TRBD2 (5 bases). Germline V gene lookup returns CDR1 MDHEN and CDR2 SYDVKM. Deletions cut 7 bases from V and 8 bases from J, with 15 bases between. This CDR3 comprises 13 residues. Supplemented by reference TRBV28 and TRBJ2-1, the full variable domain reads DVKVTQSSRYLVKRTGEKVFLECVQDMDHENMFWYRQDPGLGLRLIYFSYDVKMKEKGDIPEGYSVSREKKERFSLILESASTNQTSMYLCASTIVFSDEQFFGPGTRLTVL.